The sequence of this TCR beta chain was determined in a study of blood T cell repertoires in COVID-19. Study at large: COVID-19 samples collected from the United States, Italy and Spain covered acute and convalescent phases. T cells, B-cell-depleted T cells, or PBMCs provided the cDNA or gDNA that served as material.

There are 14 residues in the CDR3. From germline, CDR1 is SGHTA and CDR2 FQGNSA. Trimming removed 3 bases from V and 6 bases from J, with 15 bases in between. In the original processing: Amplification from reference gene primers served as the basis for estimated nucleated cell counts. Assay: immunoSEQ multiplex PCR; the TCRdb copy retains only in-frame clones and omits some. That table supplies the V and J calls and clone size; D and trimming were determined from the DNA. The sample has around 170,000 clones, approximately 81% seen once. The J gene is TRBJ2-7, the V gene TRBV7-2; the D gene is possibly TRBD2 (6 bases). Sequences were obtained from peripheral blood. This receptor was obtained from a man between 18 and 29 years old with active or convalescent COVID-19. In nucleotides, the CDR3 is TGTGCCAGCAGCTTTAGCGGACCCTCCGGCGAGCAGTACTTC. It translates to CASSFSGPSGEQYF.